This T cell receptor beta chain derives from a study of T-cell reconstitution after alpha-beta-depleted transplantation in children. Study-level findings and limits: The study reportedly traced alpha-beta T cells about two months after transplant to several hundred expanded graft clones. Fresh T-cell production supplied most of the T-cell counts and diversity seen one year after transplant.

Preparing the TCRbeta library involved the use of unique molecular identifiers. Each CDR3 protein is one row after TCRdb ran MiXCR on the PCR reads. The sample carries approximately 240,000 distinct CDR3 sequences, roughly a tenth recorded once. The CDR3 covers 15 residues. Germline V lookup: CDR1 SGHVS, CDR2 FQNEAQ. V lost 1 base and J lost 0, with 8 bases in between. This clonotype came up a few times. Its antigen is as yet unknown. V is TRBV7-8 and J is TRBJ2-3; D might be TRBD2 (5 bases). This specimen was PBMCs, taken before TCRalphabeta/CD19-depleted stem cell transplant. The clonotype originates from a child under three years old with acute myeloid leukemia, due to receive a stem cell transplant. In DNA form, the CDR3 reads TGTGCCAGCAGCTTAGTGGCGGGTAGCACAGATACGCAGTATTTT. This gives the protein CASSLVAGSTDTQYF.